A single T cell receptor (beta chain) is shown here with its context. Its antigen is not identified. Relative to the germline gene, one junction end is altered; a read error may explain this. This entry comes from a study of type 1 regulatory T cells. Across the study: T-allo10 is an in vitro-generated, Tr1-enriched CD4 T cell product specific for alloantigen.

Each CDR3 protein gets one entry after TCRdb re-called the reads with MiXCR. The table records some 15,000 distinct CDR3 sequences, approximately 14% of them present only once. Germline V gives CDR1 LGHDT, CDR2 YNNKEL (reference sequence). CDR3 length equals 14 residues. This sequence joins TRBV3-1 and TRBJ2-7, with D unclear. The sample consisted of cultured T cells, either the whole culture or a sorted T cell fraction (not recorded which). The sequence came from a human donor in good health. The CDR3 region is CASSQARASNEQYF. The CDR3 DNA reads as TGTGCCAGCAGCCAAGCGCGCGCCTCCAACGAGCAGTACTTC.